This entry is about one T cell receptor (beta chain). The sample comes from a study of blood T cell repertoires in COVID-19. Study as a whole: From T cells, B-cell-depleted T cells, or PBMCs came the material, which was cDNA or gDNA.

This CDR3 is built from 16 residues. Losses at the gene ends were 4 bases for V and 2 bases for J; bases not matched to a gene: 4. Germline CDR1 reads SGHRS; CDR2 reads YFSETQ. Data came from immunoSEQ multiplex PCR; TCRdb stores just in-frame clones and leaves some out. The data contain 200,000 or so clones, roughly nine tenths of them singletons. The age range of participants was about 18 to 100 years, with residence in 20 to 25 US areas. Participants' reported clinical history set cohort assignment. Two negative PCRs, clearance, or symptom resolution had been documented for recovered Cohort 3 donors.

Input material: PBMCs or T cells enriched from blood (not recorded which). This TCR derives from a woman in her late teens or twenties who had recovered from COVID-19. V usage is TRBV5-1 and J usage is TRBJ2-3; 13 positions match TRBD2. The CDR3 region has the DNA TGCGCCAGCAGCACGGGACTAGCGGGAAACACAGATACGCAGTATTTT. It specifies CASSTGLAGNTDTQYF.